The sequence of this T cell receptor (beta chain) was determined in a study of circulating CD8 cells and anti-PD-1 response in melanoma. At the level of the study: Treatment was intravenous nivolumab at 3 mg/kg every 2 weeks. Response groups: complete/partial responders versus stable/progressive non-responders. The study's findings and limits: Peptide assays on expanded sorted subsets replaced tumor-based reactivity testing. Under 7% of TRB clonotypes were shared between subsets at M1.

Four subsets defined by PD-1 and/or TIGIT were sorted from live CD3+CD8+TCRalphabeta+ cells. The QIAseq Immune Repertoire TCR panel built the libraries from around 15 ng of total RNA. TCRdb recomputed calls from the reads with MiXCR, one row per CDR3 protein. The table shows 900 to 1,200 distinct CDR3 sequences, with roughly 8.3% occurring only once. This clonotype is termed large. Its antigen remains unknown. The CDR3 extends over 15 amino acids. The V end lost 1 base, the J end lost 0 bases, and 10 bases lay between the germline ends. The germline V gene has CDR1 MGHRA and CDR2 YSYEKL. The rearrangement uses TRBV4-1 and TRBJ2-7, with a weak D call TRBD1 (5 bases). Sequenced here: CD8+ T cells from PBMCs, sampled at baseline or after one month of anti-PD-1 therapy (not recorded which). The receptor comes from a human donor with melanoma. The chain's CDR3 is CASSQGPGISYEQYF. The CDR3 DNA reads TGCGCCAGCAGCCAAGGTCCAGGGATCTCCTACGAGCAGTACTTC.